These 6 T cell receptor beta chains were all obtained from the same sample, sequenced in a study of tumor-infiltrating lymphocytes in oesophageal squamous cell carcinoma. TCRdb processed the PCR reads anew with MiXCR; each CDR3 protein has one entry. The repertoire consists of 10,000 to 15,000 distinct CDR3 sequences, with less than 65% occurring once and the leading ten covering 36%. The specimen was esophageal tumor tissue. These receptors were taken from a male donor with esophageal squamous cell carcinoma.

A note on this clonotype: Likely a read error: the CDR3 ends without its conserved phenylalanine or tryptophan. No DNA is shown, since the ends of the CDR3 on it are uncertain; the CDR3 is the one TCRdb lists. The genes are TRBV7-3 and TRBJ2-1; the table's TRBD2 call for D was not verified on the DNA. The CDR3 length is 17 residues, termini included. Germline values: CDR1 SGHTA, CDR2 FQGTGA. The CDR3 protein is CASSPGTSGISEQYFGN.

DNA for the CDR3: TGCGCCAGCAGCCCCGGAGATTCCCGGGACAATGAGCAGTTCTTC. It yields the protein CASSPGDSRDNEQFF. The chain links TRBV5-1 to TRBJ2-5; unclear D gene. The assigned J gene may be wrong: the sequence end matches TRBJ2-1 better. CDR1 and CDR2 (germline): SGHRS, YFSETQ. This CDR3 is built from 15 residues.

The chain employs TRBV10-3 and TRBJ2-1; tentative D call: TRBD2 (5 bases). The CDR3 is 13 residues long. CDR1 ENHRY and CDR2 SYGVKD come from the germline V gene. The germline V and J ends were trimmed by 5 bases and 3 bases, with 8 bases remaining between them. The CDR3 sequence: CAISWGVYNEQFF. The CDR3 DNA reads as TGTGCCATCAGTTGGGGAGTCTACAATGAGCAGTTCTTC.

In this sample, this clonotype turned up a few times. A much larger clone lies a single base off, so this may be a read error. The genes are TRBV2 and TRBJ2-5, with unresolved D. V lost 5 bases to trimming and J lost 11 bases, with 18 bases between them. Germline CDR1 and CDR2: SNHLY and FYNNEI. This CDR3 is 13 amino acids long. In DNA, the CDR3 is TGTGCCAGCAGTTGGGGATCGTACAATGAGCAGTACTTC. Its translation: CASSWGSYNEQYF.

This clonotype is deemed medium-sized (0.01 to 0.1%). Since a much larger clone is just one base distant, this may be a read error. This chain joins TRBV7-2 and TRBJ2-5; 12 bases map to TRBD2. The junction had 15 bases not matched to a gene; V was cut back by 5 bases and J by 11 bases. Germline CDR1 reads SGHTA; CDR2 reads FQGNSA. This CDR3 comprises 16 residues. CDR3 DNA: TGTGCCAGCAGCGACCGGACTAGCGGGACAAGGAATGAGCAGTACTTC. This translates into CASSDRTSGTRNEQYF.

This clonotype was counted a few times. The CDR3 region is CATGGGYTDTQYF. The CDR3 region has the DNA TGTGCTACCGGAGGGGGATACACAGATACGCAGTATTTT. The chain couples TRBV7-3 to TRBJ2-3; D assignment may be TRBD1 or TRBD2 (6 bases each). CDR3 length: 13 residues. Per germline, CDR1 SGHTA and CDR2 FQGTGA.